The clone carrying this T cell receptor beta chain came up many times. Its matching antigen is unknown. This entry comes from a study of T cell repertoires in cytomegalovirus infection. For the study at large: Well-studied HLA-B-restricted CMV epitopes were used in the study alongside recently identified HLA-C-restricted ones.

Using its own MiXCR run on the reads, TCRdb lists one record per CDR3 protein. The sample yields roughly 87,000 distinct CDR3 sequences, about 29% seen once. Points from the study as a whole: CMV-specific TCR beta clonotypes restricted by HLA-C dominated the ex vivo response.

J gave up 3 bases and V 5 bases, and 16 bases lay outside the gene matches. CDR3 size: 18 residues. Germline V gives CDR1 SGHTA, CDR2 FQGNSA. The material sequenced was CD8+ T cells from cultured PBMCs, taken from culture after CMV antigen stimulation. The clonotype was recovered from a human donor in good health (CMV status not recorded). Some clones in this sample may be carry-over from other donors' samples. The rearrangement links TRBV7-2 to TRBJ2-3; TRBD2 matches at 8 bases. CDR3 sequence: CASSPGGGRRTLTDTQYF. For the CDR3, the DNA is TGTGCCAGCAGCCCGGGGGGGGGGCGCCGGACCCTAACAGATACGCAGTATTTT.